One and the same sample provided the 13 T cell receptor beta chains below, sequenced in a study of blood T cells in healthy people across ages. Alongside a J-beta primer mix, a sample-barcoded 5' primer served in a second PCR lasting roughly 7 to 12 cycles. In TCRdb, the 5' RACE reads were re-called with MiXCR into one record per CDR3 protein. The sample shows roughly 550,000 distinct CDR3 sequences, under 30% of them seen only once. These data were also filed under a second study, of T cells of mothers and their children.

Source material: blood. The receptors were sampled from a boy between 10 and 17 years old in good health.

The V and J genes are TRBV6-2 or TRBV6-3 and TRBJ2-1; 10 nucleotides agree with TRBD1. V gave up 8 bases and J gave up 6 bases; unmatched junction bases: 4. Germline loops: CDR1 MNHEY, CDR2 SVGEGT. The CDR3 length is 13 residues. The CDR3 DNA follows: TGTGCCAGCGCTGGGGACAGGGGCAATGAGCAGTTCTTC. Amino acid sequence: CASAGDRGNEQFF.

The count of this clonotype is one. The chain joins TRBV6-4 to TRBJ2-3; the match to TRBD2 covers 8 bases. The length of the CDR3 is 17 residues. The trim removed 2 bases at V and 1 base at J, leaving 8 bases unmatched. Germline loops: CDR1 MRHNA, CDR2 SNTAGT. The CDR3 here is CASSDDGGAVGTDTQYF. CDR3 nucleotides: TGTGCCAGCAGTGACGACGGGGGGGCCGTCGGCACAGATACGCAGTATTTT.

The chain joins TRBV28 to TRBJ2-6, with unresolved D. V gave up 7 bases and J gave up 0 bases, with 13 bases separating them. Germline V gene sequence: CDR1 MDHEN, CDR2 SYDVKM. The CDR3 loop spans 16 amino acids. As DNA, the CDR3 is TGTGCCAGCACCGATCACGGAGTCTCTGGGGCCAACGTCCTGACTTTC. This codes for CASTDHGVSGANVLTF.

In its sample, this clonotype was seen a few times. The chain uses TRBV6-1 and TRBJ1-2, with 8 bases identical to TRBD1. The germline gives CDR1 MNHNS, CDR2 SASEGT. Trimming took 2 bases from V and 4 from J; bases not matched to a gene: 3. There are 14 residues in the CDR3. The CDR3: CASSESDRGYGYTF. The CDR3 nucleotides read TGTGCCAGCAGTGAATCAGACAGGGGCTATGGCTACACCTTC.

This clonotype was counted only a few times. V is TRBV3-1 and J is TRBJ2-5; possibly TRBD1 for D (6 bases). The tail of the sequence fits TRBJ2-7 better, so the J call may be wrong. The germline V gene has CDR1 LGHDT and CDR2 YNNKEL (reference sequence). The CDR3 is 15 residues long. The CDR3 sequence: CASSQGADSTSEQYF. In DNA form, the CDR3 reads TGTGCCAGCAGCCAAGGGGCGGACAGTACATCCGAGCAGTACTTC.

The chain combines TRBV28 with TRBJ2-7, with TRBD1 identical over 12 bases. This CDR3 has 18 residues. Germline V gene sequence: CDR1 MDHEN, CDR2 SYDVKM. The ends lost 3 bases at V and 1 base at J; junction bases unmatched: 10. CDR3 DNA: TGTGCCAGCAGTTTGTACCGGGACAGGGGGCCTTCTTCCTACGAGCAGTACTTC. As protein: CASSLYRDRGPSSYEQYF.

DNA of the CDR3: TGTGCCAGCAGTCCTATCGGGACGGGTGAGCAGTTCTTC. This translates into CASSPIGTGEQFF. The chain combines TRBV6-2 or TRBV6-3 with TRBJ2-1, with D perhaps given as TRBD1 or TRBD2 (5 bases each). Per the germline V gene, CDR1 is MNHEY and CDR2 is SVGEGT. The CDR3 sequence is 13 residues long. V shed 5 bases and J shed 9 bases, with 14 bases lying between them.

This clonotype was observed a few times. The chain uses TRBV5-1 and TRBJ2-7, with 7 positions matching TRBD1. Germline CDR1 and CDR2: SGHRS and YFSETQ. Trimming removed 5 bases from V and 3 bases from J; junction bases left unmatched: 8. This CDR3 spans 14 amino acids. CDR3 region: CASRITTGIYEQYF. The CDR3 region has the DNA TGCGCCAGCAGAATCACGACAGGGATCTACGAGCAGTACTTC.

J is TRBJ2-5 and V is TRBV5-1; 7 bases match TRBD2. The J call may not be correct, given that the DNA end is closer to TRBJ2-1. Germline CDR1 reads SGHRS; CDR2 reads YFSETQ. The CDR3 is made up of 13 amino acids. Written as DNA, the CDR3 is TGCGCCAGCAGCTGGGGGGGTGGCAATGAGCAGTTCTTC. The encoded protein is CASSWGGGNEQFF.

The chain uses TRBV6-2 or TRBV6-3 and TRBJ1-1; a weak D match, TRBD1 (6 bases). This CDR3 is built from 15 residues. Germline CDR1 reads MNHEY; CDR2 reads SVGEGT. V was cut by 2 bases and J by 3 bases, with 13 bases left in between. The DNA for the CDR3 is TGTGCCAGCAGTTACCCCAGGGGTTACGACACTGAAGCTTTCTTT. Protein product: CASSYPRGYDTEAFF.

This clonotype appeared a few times. The rearrangement uses TRBV11-1 and TRBJ1-1, with D unclear. The CDR3 loop spans 16 amino acids. V shed 2 bases and J shed 3 bases, with 16 bases lying between them. Germline CDR1 is SGHAT and CDR2 is FQDESV (reference sequence). CDR3 sequence reads: CASSLHATVPDTEAFF. The CDR3 nucleotides read TGTGCCAGCAGCTTACACGCCACAGTACCGGACACTGAAGCTTTCTTT.

This clonotype came up a few times. The rearrangement uses TRBV6-1 and TRBJ1-2; D not certain. The germline gives CDR1 MNHNS, CDR2 SASEGT. CDR3 length: 13 amino acids. Trimming pared 6 bases from V and 3 bases from J, leaving 11 bases between. In DNA, the CDR3 is TGTGCCAGCAGGCGAGGGAAAGACTATGGCTACACCTTC. The encoded protein is CASRRGKDYGYTF.

About this clonotype itself: No conserved phenylalanine or tryptophan is present at the end of the CDR3, so a read error is the likely explanation. The chain joins TRBV18 to TRBJ2-5; 10 nucleotides align to TRBD2. The CDR3 contains 16 residues. Germline-derived CDR1 and CDR2 are KGHSH and LQKENI. J was trimmed by 2 bases and V by 2 bases; bases with no gene match: 5. The CDR3 protein is CASSPRASGRQETQYL. DNA of the CDR3: TGTGCCAGCTCACCAAGGGCTAGCGGGAGACAAGAGACCCAGTACCTC.